The 32 T cell receptor beta chains below all came from one sample that was sequenced in a study of cytomegalovirus exposure and HLA in healthy donors. The primer mix had 60 Vbeta and 13 Jbeta primers. Profiled with immunoSEQ multiplex PCR; TCRdb holds only in-frame clones, not every one. Seen here are more than 150,000 clones, about 81% observed once, and the top ten hold more than 1.5%. The sample consisted of PBMCs. The source of these receptors is a man aged 35 to 55 in good health and CMV-seronegative.

This clone has just one count. The V call is TRBV7-2, the J call TRBJ1-4; a possible D gene is TRBD1 (6 bases). Germline CDR1 reads SGHTA; CDR2 reads FQGNSA. V dropped 5 bases and J dropped 8 bases, with 21 bases sitting between them. This CDR3 has 16 amino acids. In nucleotides, the CDR3 is TGTGCCAGCAGCCTATTTCCGACAGGTAGTGGCGAAAAACTGTTTTTT. It codes for CASSLFPTGSGEKLFF.

Points on this clone: One junction end does not reproduce the germline sequence, and a read error may be involved. The chain couples TRBV7-7 to TRBJ2-1; 12 bases line up with TRBD1. Germline-derived CDR1 and CDR2 are SSHAT and FNYEAQ (reference sequence). This CDR3 region has 15 residues. The CDR3 reads CASSLGTGGVNEQFF. CDR3 bases: TGTGCTAGCAGCTTAGGGACAGGGGGCGTGAATGAGCAGTTCTTC.

The genes are TRBV5-1 and TRBJ1-1; D uncertain. The CDR3 has 13 amino acids. Germline V gene sequence: CDR1 SGHRS, CDR2 YFSETQ. Trimming removed 4 bases from V and 1 base from J, with 8 bases in between. The CDR3 is CASSTTSNTEAFF. For the CDR3, the DNA is TGCGCCAGCAGCACGACATCGAACACTGAAGCTTTCTTT. The full variable domain, with the rest looked up from reference TRBV5-1 and TRBJ1-1, is KAGVTQTPRYLIKTRGQQVTLSCSPISGHRSVSWYQQTPGQGLQFLFEYFSETQRNKGNFPGRFSGRQFSNSRSEMNVSTLELGDSALYLCASSTTSNTEAFFGQGTRLTVV.

The table lists this clone with a count of one. The chain carries TRBV19 and TRBJ2-1; 8 positions match TRBD2. The CDR3 extends over 15 amino acids. Germline V gene data show CDR1 as LNHDA and CDR2 as SQIVND (reference sequence). J gave up 2 bases and V 5 bases, and 5 bases lay outside the gene matches. The CDR3 region has the DNA TGTGCCAGTAGTCTGGCGGGAGGAACCTACAATGAGCAGTTCTTC. Residues: CASSLAGGTYNEQFF.

DNA for the CDR3: TGTGCCAGCTCACCAAGTGTAGGGGCGGAAGAGACCCAGTACTTC. This translates into CASSPSVGAEETQYF. J is TRBJ2-5 and V is TRBV18; a weak D match, TRBD1 (5 bases). This CDR3 is built from 15 residues. Germline V gene sequence: CDR1 KGHSH, CDR2 LQKENI. Trimming took 2 bases from V and 3 from J, leaving 13 bases between them.

The V and J genes are TRBV6-5 and TRBJ2-7, with 7 bases that match TRBD1. Germline CDR1 is MNHEY and CDR2 is SVGAGI. This CDR3 has 14 amino acids. The V gene end was trimmed by 6 bases and the J gene end by 0 bases; junction bases not matched to a gene: 5. The DNA for the CDR3 is TGTGCCAGCAGCCTACAGGGGAGCTCCTACGAGCAGTACTTC. Translating gives CASSLQGSSYEQYF.

The chain combines TRBV4-1 with TRBJ1-2; D is ambiguous. Germline V gene data show CDR1 as MGHRA and CDR2 as YSYEKL. The V gene lost 0 bases and the J gene lost 4 bases, with 15 bases spanning the gap. The CDR3 contains 16 residues. The CDR3 reads CASSQDSVRGFYGYTF. The CDR3 region has the DNA TGCGCCAGCAGCCAAGATTCCGTAAGAGGATTCTATGGCTACACCTTC.

There are a few counts of this clone. The genes are TRBV25-1 and TRBJ1-1; tentatively, D is TRBD1 (6 bases). V lost 3 bases to trimming and J lost 2 bases, with 7 bases between them. The CDR3 contains 13 residues. Germline V gene lookup returns CDR1 MGHDK and CDR2 SYGVNS. CDR3 sequence (DNA): TGTGCCAGCAGTGAGGGACAAAACACTGAAGCTTTCTTT. It codes for CASSEGQNTEAFF.

The chain links TRBV15 to TRBJ1-5; TRBD1 is a possible D gene (6 bases). The CDR3 runs 19 residues. Germline V gene data show CDR1 as LNHNV and CDR2 as YYDKDF (reference sequence). Between the trimmed V and J ends, which lost 1 base and 5 bases, there was a span of 24 bases. The CDR3 protein is CATSRGLGQGSSSYQPQHF. CDR3 DNA sequence: TGTGCCACCAGCAGAGGTCTGGGGCAGGGGTCCTCATCCTATCAGCCCCAGCATTTT.

This chain links TRBV6-1 with TRBJ1-5, with 9 bases identical to TRBD1. The CDR3 consists of 15 residues. The ends lost 6 bases at V and 2 bases at J; junction bases unmatched: 5. Germline CDR1 MNHNS, CDR2 SASEGT. The CDR3 reads CASRQGAGGNQPQHF. For the CDR3, the DNA is TGTGCCAGCAGACAGGGGGCAGGTGGCAATCAGCCCCAGCATTTT.

The chain employs TRBV28 and TRBJ2-3; D is perhaps TRBD2 (6 bases). V gave up 6 bases and J gave up 5 bases, with 15 bases separating them. The CDR3 sequence is 14 residues long. The germline V gene has CDR1 MDHEN and CDR2 SYDVKM. The CDR3 loop is CASRAGGVKDTQYF. CDR3 DNA sequence: TGTGCCAGCAGGGCGGGCGGGGTTAAAGATACGCAGTATTTT.

The V and J genes are TRBV6-5 and TRBJ2-1, with 10 positions matching TRBD2. The germline gives CDR1 MNHEY, CDR2 SVGAGI. The V segment lost 0 bases and the J segment 7 bases; nucleotides outside the gene matches: 6. CDR3 length: 16 residues. This chain's CDR3 is CASSYSSGRAGNEQFF. CDR3 bases: TGTGCCAGCAGTTACTCGAGCGGGAGGGCCGGGAATGAGCAGTTCTTC.

This clone was recorded once. The gene calls are TRBV9 and TRBJ1-2; 9 bases align to TRBD1. The V segment lost 7 bases and the J segment 4 bases; nucleotides outside the gene matches: 5. Germline CDR1 is SGDLS and CDR2 is YYNGEE. This CDR3 region has 13 residues. The CDR3 spells CASSGTGTYGYTF. CDR3 sequence (DNA): TGTGCCAGCTCCGGGACAGGGACCTATGGCTACACCTTC.

This chain joins TRBV7-2 and TRBJ1-3, with 8 bases aligning to TRBD1. Per germline, CDR1 SGHTA and CDR2 FQGNSA. The CDR3 runs 14 residues. With V trimmed by 6 bases and J by 4 bases, 5 bases remained unmatched. The CDR3 DNA sequence: TGTGCCAGCAGTTCAGGGGGCAGAGGAAACACCATATATTTT. Its protein is CASSSGGRGNTIYF.

The chain employs TRBV5-6 and TRBJ1-5, with D hard to call. CDR1 SGHDT and CDR2 YYEEEE come from the germline V gene. Trimming took off 0 bases at V and 6 bases at J, with 4 bases between the two ends. This CDR3 region has 12 residues. The CDR3 loop reads CASSLGSQPQHF. In nucleotides, the CDR3 is TGTGCCAGCAGCTTGGGGAGTCAGCCCCAGCATTTT.

The J gene is TRBJ1-3, the V gene TRBV9; no definite D call. Trimming stripped 1 base from V and 0 bases from J, with 20 bases between. Germline-derived CDR1 and CDR2 are SGDLS and YYNGEE. The CDR3 is 19 residues long. CDR3: CASSVHHGAGVVSGNTIYF. Written as DNA, the CDR3 is TGTGCCAGCAGCGTACATCACGGCGCCGGGGTTGTCTCTGGAAACACCATATATTTT.

V gene TRBV30 combines with J gene TRBJ1-3; D perhaps matches TRBD1 (5 bases). Germline V gives CDR1 GTSNPN, CDR2 SVGIG (reference sequence). V was shortened by 8 bases and J by 3 bases, with 17 bases between the two germline ends. CDR3 size: 14 residues. CDR3 protein: CALKPGRVGNTIYF. In DNA form, the CDR3 reads TGTGCCCTTAAGCCTGGCAGGGTTGGAAACACCATATATTTT. Full variable domain (remainder filled in from reference TRBV30 and TRBJ1-3): SQTIHQWPATLVQPVGSPLSLECTVEGTSNPNLYWYRQAAGRGLQLLFYSVGIGQISSEVPQNLSASRPQDRQFILSSKKLLLSDSGFYLCALKPGRVGNTIYFGEGSWLTVV.

The rearrangement links TRBV9 to TRBJ2-3; 8 nucleotides align to TRBD2. After removal of 1 base from V and 1 base from J, the junction contained 2 bases not matched to a gene. The CDR3 loop spans 15 amino acids. CDR1 and CDR2 from the germline V gene are SGDLS and YYNGEE. CDR3 sequence (DNA): TGTGCCAGCAGCGTAACTAGCGGTGGCACAGATACGCAGTATTTT. It translates to CASSVTSGGTDTQYF.

This clone occurred once. The genes are TRBV10-3 and TRBJ2-7, with D possibly being TRBD1 (7 bases). Per the germline V gene, CDR1 is ENHRY and CDR2 is SYGVKD. V lost 8 bases and J lost 7, with 21 bases in between. The CDR3 runs 14 residues. The DNA of the CDR3 is TGTGCCATCGACGAGGGACAGCTTCGGGGGGAGCAGTACTTC. Translation gives CAIDEGQLRGEQYF.

This chain joins TRBV7-6 and TRBJ1-2; 8 positions match TRBD1. The CDR3 length is 16 residues. V lost 1 base to trimming and J lost 3 bases; unmatched junction nucleotides: 7. Germline CDR1 reads SGHVS; CDR2 reads FNYEAQ. The CDR3: CASSLGRDRPYYGYTF. CDR3 in DNA: TGTGCCAGCAGCTTAGGCCGGGACAGGCCTTACTATGGCTACACCTTC.

V and J are TRBV11-1 and TRBJ2-4; 9 nucleotides align to TRBD2. The ends lost 5 bases at V and 9 bases at J; junction bases unmatched: 2. Germline-derived CDR1 and CDR2 are SGHAT and FQDESV (reference sequence). This CDR3 has 12 residues. CDR3 protein: CASSRRGGIQYF. CDR3 bases: TGTGCCAGCAGCCGGCGGGGGGGCATTCAGTACTTC.

This clone was detected only once. V usage is TRBV4-3 and J usage is TRBJ1-2; D gene unclear. V was clipped by 0 bases and J by 5 bases, with 7 bases between them. This CDR3 contains 13 residues. CDR1 LGHNA and CDR2 YSLEER come from the germline V gene. DNA of the CDR3: TGCGCCAGCAGCCAAGAAGGAGGTTATGGCTACACCTTC. As protein: CASSQEGGYGYTF.

The sample holds one count of this clone. This sequence joins TRBV4-3 and TRBJ1-1; unclear D gene. CDR3 size: 13 residues. The germline gives CDR1 LGHNA, CDR2 YSLEER. Trimming pared 1 base from V and 10 bases from J, leaving 13 bases between. The CDR3 sequence: CASSQVGSGRAFF. CDR3 sequence (DNA): TGCGCCAGCAGCCAAGTAGGTTCTGGGAGAGCTTTCTTT.

The chain combines TRBV6-1 with TRBJ1-2; D is unclear. The germline V gene has CDR1 MNHNS and CDR2 SASEGT. V was shortened by 1 base and J by 4 bases, with 13 bases between the two germline ends. This CDR3 spans 15 amino acids. CDR3 nucleotide sequence: TGTGCCAGCAGTGAAGGGATGGGTAGAGGCTATGGCTACACCTTC. Its protein is CASSEGMGRGYGYTF.

This clone was seen once. J is TRBJ1-3 and V is TRBV27; D possibly corresponds to TRBD1 (6 bases). The V gene's germline CDR1 is MNHEY and CDR2 SMNVEV (reference sequence). V was clipped by 8 bases and J by 0 bases, with 14 bases between them. There are 15 residues in the CDR3. CDR3 region: CASARGRGSGNTIYF. CDR3 nucleotide sequence: TGTGCCAGCGCCCGCGGCAGGGGCTCTGGAAACACCATATATTTT.

V usage is TRBV4-3 and J usage is TRBJ2-1, with 12 nucleotides matching TRBD2. J was trimmed by 8 bases and V by 4 bases; bases with no gene match: 9. This CDR3 contains 16 residues. CDR1 and CDR2 from the germline V gene are LGHNA and YSLEER. The CDR3 DNA reads as TGCGCCAGCAGCCCCCTCTCACTAGCGGGAGGAGATGAGCAGTTCTTC. It encodes CASSPLSLAGGDEQFF.

The V call is TRBV5-1, the J call TRBJ2-1; D might be TRBD1 (5 bases). CDR1 and CDR2 (germline): SGHRS, YFSETQ. This CDR3 has 16 residues. V was clipped by 4 bases and J by 6 bases, with 20 bases between them. CDR3 nucleotide sequence: TGCGCCAGCAGCACGGTCCAGGGCAAGTTTTTCAATGAGCAGTTCTTC. This encodes CASSTVQGKFFNEQFF.

The rearrangement links TRBV7-2 to TRBJ2-3; 8 nucleotides match TRBD2. The germline gives CDR1 SGHTA, CDR2 FQGNSA. CDR3 size: 14 residues. The J segment lost 4 bases and the V segment lost 4 bases, leaving 4 bases of the junction unmatched. Here the CDR3 DNA reads TGTGCCAGCAGCTCCGGGGGGGCGGCAGATACGCAGTATTTT. It encodes CASSSGGAADTQYF.

This clone has a handful of counts. The DNA is omitted, as the CDR3 cannot be located on it reliably, and the CDR3 follows TCRdb's listing. The rearrangement uses TRBV2 and TRBJ2-2; the table calls TRBD1, which could not be checked here. The CDR3 region is 14 residues in length, termini included. Germline lookup yields CDR1 SNHLY and CDR2 FYNNEI. The CDR3 is CASSGQGMSGELFF.

This clone was counted a single time. The V call is TRBV5-6, the J call TRBJ1-4, with 7 bases identical to TRBD1. The germline V gene has CDR1 SGHDT and CDR2 YYEEEE. The CDR3 loop spans 15 amino acids. The ends lost 4 bases at V and 7 bases at J; junction bases unmatched: 10. CDR3 protein: CASSPGDRALEKLFF. CDR3 in DNA: TGTGCCAGCAGCCCCGGGGACAGAGCTCTTGAAAAACTGTTTTTT. The full variable domain, completed using reference TRBV5-6 and TRBJ1-4, is DAGVTQSPTHLIKTRGQQVTLRCSPKSGHDTVSWYQQALGQGPQFIFQYYEEEERQRGNFPDRFSGHQFPNYSSELNVNALLLGDSALYLCASSPGDRALEKLFFGSGTQLSVL.

Concerning this clone itself: This CDR3 is also generated by other DNA sequences in the sample. The CDR3 DNA reads as TGTGCCAGTACGGGACAGGGGCCCTACGAGCAGTACTTC. Its protein product is CASTGQGPYEQYF. The chain joins TRBV19 to TRBJ2-7; 10 positions match TRBD1. The CDR3 extends over 13 amino acids. With V trimmed by 7 bases and J by 2 bases, 2 bases remained unmatched. The germline gives CDR1 LNHDA, CDR2 SQIVND (reference sequence). The full variable domain, in which reference TRBV19 and TRBJ2-7 provide the parts outside the CDR3, is DGGITQSPKYLFRKEGQNVTLSCEQNLNHDAMYWYRQDPGQGLRLIYYSQIVNDFQKGDIAEGYSVSREKKESFPLTVTSAQKNPTAFYLCASTGQGPYEQYFGPGTRLTVT.

The rearrangement joins TRBV28 to TRBJ1-6; 7 bases align to TRBD1. CDR3 size: 15 residues. Germline-derived CDR1 and CDR2 are MDHEN and SYDVKM. The ends lost 5 bases at V and 11 bases at J; junction bases unmatched: 12. CDR3 sequence: CASSVPGQRAPPLHF. DNA of the CDR3: TGTGCCAGCAGTGTTCCGGGACAGAGGGCCCCACCCCTCCACTTT.